This T cell receptor (beta chain) was documented in a study of blood T cells in healthy people across ages. The individuals who served as donors were healthy Caucasians living in Russia, aged about 6 to 90. Next came a second PCR, run for about 6 to 12 cycles, which used a sample-barcoded 5' primer along with a J-beta primer mix. CDR3-containing paired-end reads numbered at least 2.5 million in each sample. TCRdb re-called the 5' RACE reads through MiXCR, storing one row per CDR3 protein. The sample contains about 930,000 distinct CDR3 sequences, 25% to 30% of which appear only once. Germline-derived CDR1 and CDR2 are SGHTA and FQGNSA. CDR3 length: 18 amino acids. V lost 4 bases, J lost 0 bases, and 14 bases stayed unmatched. Separately, the same data were catalogued under a study of T cells of mothers and their children. That publication notes: Samples were obtained from a few healthy Caucasian mothers and their six children.

V usage is TRBV7-2 and J usage is TRBJ1-2; 7 bases line up with TRBD1. Input material: blood. This TCR derives from a woman in her forties in good health. CDR3 sequence (DNA): TGTGCCAGCAGCTCGCCGACAGGGAGTAGGGGATCTAACTATGGCTACACCTTC. It translates to CASSSPTGSRGSNYGYTF.